These 29 T cell receptor beta chains originate from one sample sequenced in a study of STAT5B mutations in CD4+ large granular lymphocyte leukemia. The data were produced by immunoSEQ multiplex PCR, yet TCRdb's version contains in-frame clones alone and is incomplete. The table has 40,000 to 45,000 clones, roughly 76% seen once. The sequencing sample was made of CD4+ T cells from blood buffy coats. Receptor source: a human donor in good health.

V usage is TRBV7-9 and J usage is TRBJ2-5; 10 bases map to TRBD1. Germline CDR1 and CDR2: SEHNR and FQNEAQ (reference sequence). The CDR3 is 15 amino acids. Losses at the gene ends were 5 bases for V and 4 bases for J; bases not matched to a gene: 7. The CDR3 bases are TGTGCCAGCAGCGACACGGACAGGGGGATAGAGACCCAGTACTTC. This translates into CASSDTDRGIETQYF. The full variable domain, its missing parts supplied by reference TRBV7-9 and TRBJ2-5, is DTGVSQNPRHKITKRGQNVTFRCDPISEHNRLYWYRQTLGQGPEFLTYFQNEAQLEKSRLLSDRFSAERPKGSFSTLEIQRTEQGDSAMYLCASSDTDRGIETQYFGPGTRLLVL.

The J gene is TRBJ1-1, the V gene TRBV10-3; TRBD1 is a possible D gene (6 bases). Between the trimmed V and J ends, which lost 7 bases and 3 bases, there was a span of 15 bases. The CDR3 is 14 amino acids. The germline V gene has CDR1 ENHRY and CDR2 SYGVKD. CDR3 protein: CAIMPGGAYTEAFF. The DNA of the CDR3 is TGTGCCATCATGCCGGGGGGGGCGTACACTGAAGCTTTCTTT.

J is TRBJ2-1 and V is TRBV10-3, with D maybe TRBD2 (5 bases). Germline assignment: CDR1 ENHRY and CDR2 SYGVKD. V was cut by 0 bases and J by 10 bases, with 10 bases left in between. This CDR3 contains 13 residues. As DNA, the CDR3 is TGTGCCATCAGTGAGTCGATATCTAGCGAGCAGTTCTTC. This sequence encodes CAISESISSEQFF.

V gene TRBV6-1 combines with J gene TRBJ2-1; 12 positions match TRBD2. Germline V CDR1 and CDR2: MNHNS, SASEGT. Trimming at V came to 3 bases and at J to 5 bases, leaving 5 bases not matched to a gene. The CDR3 length is 16 residues. This CDR3 reads CASSEETSGRDNEQFF. The CDR3 DNA reads as TGTGCCAGCAGTGAGGAGACTAGCGGGAGAGACAATGAGCAGTTCTTC.

The rearrangement joins TRBV7-9 to TRBJ1-1; possibly TRBD1 for D (5 bases). There are 14 residues in the CDR3. Per germline, CDR1 SEHNR and CDR2 FQNEAQ (reference sequence). Trimming took 5 bases from V and 4 from J, leaving 14 bases between them. As DNA, the CDR3 is TGTGCCAGCAGCCTCGGGACGGGGACCACTGAAGCTTTCTTT. This codes for CASSLGTGTTEAFF.

The chain is built from TRBV7-2 and TRBJ2-1; D gene uncertain. CDR1 SGHTA and CDR2 FQGNSA come from the germline V gene. The V end lost 1 base, the J end lost 0 bases, and 7 bases lay between the germline ends. This CDR3 is 15 amino acids long. The CDR3 region has the DNA TGTGCCAGCAGCTTAGACAATGGCTCCTACAATGAGCAGTTCTTC. Its protein product is CASSLDNGSYNEQFF.

The CDR3 loop is CASSRWTGTYEQYF. CDR3 DNA: TGTGCCAGTAGTAGATGGACAGGTACCTACGAGCAGTACTTC. The chain links TRBV19 to TRBJ2-7; 7 bases map to TRBD1. Trimming removed 4 bases from V and 2 bases from J; junction bases left unmatched: 5. Germline V gene lookup returns CDR1 LNHDA and CDR2 SQIVND (reference sequence). This CDR3 has 14 residues.

The chain carries TRBV5-6 and TRBJ1-2; D remains unclear. V was shortened by 6 bases and J by 4 bases, with 13 bases between the two germline ends. CDR3 length: 13 residues. Looked up from germline, CDR1 is SGHDT and CDR2 is YYEEEE. The CDR3 is CASILGRSYGYTF. The DNA for the CDR3 is TGTGCCAGCATTCTGGGGAGAAGCTATGGCTACACCTTC. Full variable domain (outside the CDR3, taken from reference TRBV5-6 and TRBJ1-2): DAGVTQSPTHLIKTRGQQVTLRCSPKSGHDTVSWYQQALGQGPQFIFQYYEEEERQRGNFPDRFSGHQFPNYSSELNVNALLLGDSALYLCASILGRSYGYTFGSGTRLTVV.

Only one count was recorded for this clone. V is TRBV19 and J is TRBJ1-5, with a weak D call TRBD1 (6 bases). Germline V gives CDR1 LNHDA, CDR2 SQIVND (reference sequence). V was pared by 6 bases and J by 10 bases, with 19 bases between. This CDR3 has 14 amino acids. Written as DNA, the CDR3 is TGTGCCAGTAGCACCAGGGGTTTGGGGAATCCCCAGCATTTT. Amino acids: CASSTRGLGNPQHF. Full variable domain (outside the CDR3, taken from reference TRBV19 and TRBJ1-5): DGGITQSPKYLFRKEGQNVTLSCEQNLNHDAMYWYRQDPGQGLRLIYYSQIVNDFQKGDIAEGYSVSREKKESFPLTVTSAQKNPTAFYLCASSTRGLGNPQHFGDGTRLSIL.

The chain couples TRBV6-1 to TRBJ1-5, with a possible D match to TRBD1 (5 bases). Germline V gene sequence: CDR1 MNHNS, CDR2 SASEGT. V dropped 6 bases and J dropped 3 bases, with 9 bases sitting between them. This CDR3 is 13 amino acids long. For the CDR3, the DNA is TGTGCCAGCAGGACAGTCTTCAATCAGCCCCAGCATTTT. This gives the protein CASRTVFNQPQHF.

The chain recombines TRBV5-1 with TRBJ2-1, with 11 bases identical to TRBD2. The CDR3 covers 15 residues. The trim removed 0 bases at V and 4 bases at J, leaving 0 bases unmatched. Looked up from germline, CDR1 is SGHRS and CDR2 is YFSETQ. CDR3 loop: CASSLGLAGYNEQFF. Here the CDR3 DNA reads TGCGCCAGCAGCTTGGGACTAGCGGGGTACAATGAGCAGTTCTTC.

In its sample, this clone was seen a few times. Other DNA sequences in the sample encode the same CDR3. The chain recombines TRBV7-7 with TRBJ2-3; the match to TRBD2 covers 13 bases. Germline V gene lookup returns CDR1 SSHAT and CDR2 FNYEAQ (reference sequence). This CDR3 contains 15 residues. J was trimmed by 3 bases and V by 3 bases; bases with no gene match: 0. CDR3 coding DNA: TGTGCCAGCAGCTTGGGACTAGCGGGGACAGATACGCAGTATTTT. This gives the protein CASSLGLAGTDTQYF.

V usage is TRBV5-1 and J usage is TRBJ2-1; 14 bases fit TRBD2. V trimming: 0 bases; J trimming: 7 bases; junction bases outside the gene matches: 3. This CDR3 has 16 amino acids. Germline V gene sequence: CDR1 SGHRS, CDR2 YFSETQ. The CDR3 sequence: CASSLAGTSGGNEQFF. CDR3 in DNA: TGCGCCAGCAGCTTGGCCGGGACTAGCGGGGGTAATGAGCAGTTCTTC.

Here the CDR3 DNA reads TGTGCCAGTAGCGGGCCCCCCGGGCGCGAGCAGTACTTC. As protein: CASSGPPGREQYF. The chain is built from TRBV19 and TRBJ2-7; D not certain. From germline, CDR1 is LNHDA and CDR2 SQIVND (reference sequence). This CDR3 is 13 amino acids long. V was pared by 6 bases and J by 6 bases, with 15 bases between.

The rearrangement links TRBV5-1 to TRBJ1-1; perhaps TRBD1 as D (6 bases). The CDR3 consists of 16 residues. The germline CDR1 and CDR2 sequences are SGHRS and YFSETQ. V was cut by 0 bases and J by 1 base, with 13 bases left in between. The CDR3 nucleotides read TGCGCCAGCAGCTTGGAGGGACAATTTCAGAACACTGAAGCTTTCTTT. Protein sequence: CASSLEGQFQNTEAFF.

The rearrangement links TRBV6-6 to TRBJ2-5; D is unresolved. The CDR3 runs to 14 residues. Between the trimmed V and J ends, which lost 6 bases and 0 bases, there was a span of 11 bases. Germline-derived CDR1 and CDR2 are MNHNY and SVGAGI (reference sequence). The CDR3 region is CASRENGNQETQYF. The CDR3 nucleotides are TGTGCCAGCAGGGAAAACGGAAACCAAGAGACCCAGTACTTC.

The chain recombines TRBV6-4 with TRBJ2-3; D remains ambiguous. Germline V CDR1 and CDR2: MRHNA, SNTAGT. The CDR3 extends over 18 amino acids. Trimming left V 6 bases short and J 5 bases short, with 27 bases between. CDR3 coding DNA: TGTGCCAGCAGATTTTTACCTTGCCTGCCGGTCCACAGAGATACGCAGTATTTT. Amino acids: CASRFLPCLPVHRDTQYF.

The DNA for the CDR3 is TGCGCCAGCAGCCAAGAGGTCGGCAAGAGCTCCTACAATGAGCAGTTCTTC. It yields the protein CASSQEVGKSSYNEQFF. J is TRBJ2-1 and V is TRBV4-3; D is unclear. V dropped 0 bases and J dropped 0 bases, with 12 bases sitting between them. Germline lookup yields CDR1 LGHNA and CDR2 YSLEER. The CDR3 loop spans 17 amino acids.

The rearrangement uses TRBV19 and TRBJ2-3; D ambiguous. Germline values: CDR1 LNHDA, CDR2 SQIVND (reference sequence). The CDR3 is made up of 13 amino acids. Trimming removed 6 bases from V and 0 bases from J, with 7 bases in between. DNA of the CDR3: TGTGCCAGTAGCGACGTCAGCACAGATACGCAGTATTTT. It codes for CASSDVSTDTQYF.

The chain employs TRBV4-3 and TRBJ2-1; D is tentatively TRBD1 or TRBD2 (5 bases each). V gave up 4 bases and J gave up 7 bases, with 17 bases separating them. The CDR3 is 15 amino acids. Germline V gene data show CDR1 as LGHNA and CDR2 as YSLEER. CDR3: CASSLGRDPGNEQFF. The CDR3, as DNA: TGCGCCAGCAGCCTGGGACGGGATCCCGGGAATGAGCAGTTCTTC.

This clone was seen just once. J is TRBJ2-2 and V is TRBV30, with 11 bases fitting TRBD2. This CDR3 region has 15 residues. The V and J ends lost 1 base and 4 bases, in that order; junction bases with no gene match: 2. The germline CDR1 and CDR2 sequences are GTSNPN and SVGIG (reference sequence). CDR3 nucleotide sequence: TGTGCCTGGAGTGCTAGCGGGAGGTTCACCGGGGAGCTGTTTTTT. Translated: CAWSASGRFTGELFF.

This chain links TRBV19 with TRBJ1-3; TRBD1 matches at 7 bases. This CDR3 region has 13 residues. CDR1 and CDR2 from the germline V gene are LNHDA and SQIVND (reference sequence). Losses at the gene ends were 5 bases for V and 5 bases for J; bases not matched to a gene: 3. CDR3 region: CASSLGQRNTIYF. In DNA form, the CDR3 reads TGTGCCAGTAGTTTGGGACAGAGAAACACCATATATTTT.

This chain uses TRBV30 with TRBJ2-7; D is undetermined. Germline V gene lookup returns CDR1 GTSNPN and CDR2 SVGIG (reference sequence). The V end was cut by 5 bases, the J end by 3 bases, with 5 bases between. The CDR3 length is 10 residues. The CDR3 bases are TGTGCCTGGGCCGGCTACGAGCAGTACTTC. Amino acids: CAWAGYEQYF. The variable domain in full, with the rest retrieved from reference TRBV30 and TRBJ2-7, is SQTIHQWPATLVQPVGSPLSLECTVEGTSNPNLYWYRQAAGRGLQLLFYSVGIGQISSEVPQNLSASRPQDRQFILSSKKLLLSDSGFYLCAWAGYEQYFGPGTRLTVT.

J is TRBJ2-7 and V is TRBV10-3, with 9 bases aligning to TRBD1. Per germline, CDR1 ENHRY and CDR2 SYGVKD. The trim removed 5 bases at V and 10 bases at J, leaving 9 bases unmatched. This CDR3 has 13 residues. The CDR3 DNA reads TGTGCCATCAGTCCCGGGACAGGGACCATCCAGTACTTC. This translates into CAISPGTGTIQYF.

This clone occurred a few times. This chain uses TRBV19 with TRBJ1-5; 8 bases map to TRBD1. The germline V gene has CDR1 LNHDA and CDR2 SQIVND (reference sequence). This CDR3 is built from 15 residues. Trimming took 3 bases from V and 5 from J; bases not matched to a gene: 6. CDR3 bases: TGTGCCAGTAGTATGGGGCAGGGGGCGTATCAGCCCCAGCATTTT. Translated: CASSMGQGAYQPQHF.

This rearrangement joins TRBV5-1 to TRBJ1-4, with D possibly TRBD1 on 5 matching bases. CDR3 size: 15 residues. Trimming took 0 bases from V and 7 from J, leaving 13 bases between them. CDR1 and CDR2 from the germline V gene are SGHRS and YFSETQ. As DNA, the CDR3 is TGCGCCAGCAGCTTGGAAGGACAAGTGTTTGAAAAACTGTTTTTT. Amino acid sequence: CASSLEGQVFEKLFF.

This clone was observed a few times. This chain links TRBV4-3 with TRBJ1-1; D is possibly TRBD1 (5 bases). Trimming left V 6 bases short and J 0 bases short, with 14 bases between. Per the germline V gene, CDR1 is LGHNA and CDR2 is YSLEER. The CDR3 runs to 15 residues. CDR3 amino acids: CASSEDTTMNTEAFF. CDR3 DNA: TGCGCCAGCAGTGAGGACACAACGATGAACACTGAAGCTTTCTTT.

The chain is built from TRBV12-5 and TRBJ1-4; D gene uncertain. CDR1 and CDR2 from the germline V gene are LGHNT and FRNRAP. The V gene lost 3 bases and the J gene lost 4 bases, with 12 bases spanning the gap. This CDR3 has 15 amino acids. CDR3 protein: CASGFTLSINEKLFF. CDR3 DNA sequence: TGTGCTAGTGGTTTCACCTTGTCGATTAATGAAAAACTGTTTTTT.

The J gene is TRBJ2-1, the V gene TRBV6-5, with 9 bases fitting TRBD2. Germline CDR1 is MNHEY and CDR2 is SVGAGI. The CDR3 loop spans 13 amino acids. V was pared by 6 bases and J by 5 bases, with 2 bases of the junction left unmatched. The CDR3 nucleotides read TGTGCCAGCAGGGCTAGCGGGGACAATGAGCAGTTCTTC. Protein product: CASRASGDNEQFF.